The 22 T cell receptor beta chains given below trace back to one sample, sequenced in a study of human T cells and chemical hapten exposure. Documented time point: patch test 1, 2 weeks after DPC sensitization. Treatment noted: therapeutic diphenylcyclopropenone sensitization with weekly scalp DPC. MiXCR, run by TCRdb on the RACE reads, gives a single entry per CDR3 protein. The top ten clones hold 1.4% of a sample with some 120,000 distinct CDR3 sequences, 12% of them seen once. Source: whole blood, taken in connection with sensitization to the hapten diphenylcyclopropenone (DPC). The receptors were gathered from a woman aged 50 to 60 with alopecia areata. Some clones in this sample may be carry-over from other donors' samples.

The rearrangement links TRBV4-3 to TRBJ2-2, with D unresolved. The length of the CDR3 is 12 residues. The V gene's germline CDR1 is LGHNA and CDR2 YSLEER. Trimming left V 4 bases short and J 6 bases short, with 6 bases between. As DNA, the CDR3 is TGCGCCAGCAGCCCCCTATCCGGGGAGCTGTTTTTT. It is translated as CASSPLSGELFF.

This clonotype has a count of ten or more. The chain is built from TRBV7-9 and TRBJ2-2; no definite D call. CDR3 length: 16 residues. CDR1 is SEHNR and CDR2 is FQNEAQ in the germline V gene (reference sequence). Trimming pared 3 bases from V and 2 bases from J, leaving 13 bases between. The CDR3, as DNA: TGTGCCAGCAGCTTCGGTCACAACCTCAACACCGGGGAGCTGTTTTTT. Translated: CASSFGHNLNTGELFF.

This clonotype was detected a few times. The chain is built from TRBV18 and TRBJ1-1; 7 positions agree with TRBD1. Germline V gene sequence: CDR1 KGHSH, CDR2 LQKENI. CDR3 length: 14 residues. Losses at the gene ends were 4 bases for V and 4 bases for J; bases not matched to a gene: 6. The DNA of the CDR3 is TGTGCCAGCTCACTTAGGGGGCGCGTCACTGAAGCTTTCTTT. It encodes CASSLRGRVTEAFF.

This clonotype appeared a few times. The CDR3 loop reads CASSLAGGSTDTQYF. For the CDR3, the DNA is TGCGCCAGCAGCTTGGCAGGGGGAAGCACAGATACGCAGTATTTT. The J gene is TRBJ2-3, the V gene TRBV5-1; the match to TRBD1 covers 7 bases. V was clipped by 0 bases and J by 0 bases; unmatched bases: 1. Germline V lookup: CDR1 SGHRS, CDR2 YFSETQ. The CDR3 is 15 amino acids.

This chain connects TRBV7-2 to TRBJ2-5; 12 positions agree with TRBD1. The CDR3 is 15 residues long. Germline CDR1 reads SGHTA; CDR2 reads FQGNSA. Unmatched junction bases numbered 8, after V lost 5 bases and J lost 7 bases. The CDR3 sequence is CASSRDRGPLGTQYF. DNA for the CDR3: TGTGCCAGCAGCAGGGACAGGGGGCCGTTGGGGACCCAGTACTTC.

J is TRBJ1-5 and V is TRBV18; the D is unclear. The V gene lost 2 bases and the J gene lost 1 base, with 9 bases spanning the gap. Germline lookup yields CDR1 KGHSH and CDR2 LQKENI. The CDR3 is made up of 15 amino acids. Here the CDR3 reads CASSPNSLSNQPQHF. The CDR3 region has the DNA TGTGCCAGCTCACCAAATTCTCTGAGCAATCAGCCCCAGCATTTT.

The chain employs TRBV12-3 or TRBV12-4 and TRBJ2-3, with a weak D call TRBD2 (5 bases). The V end was cut by 2 bases, the J end by 6 bases, with 9 bases between. The CDR3 has 13 residues. The CDR3 region has the DNA TGTGCCAGCAGTTTAAACCCTAGCGATACGCAGTATTTT. Translated, it gives CASSLNPSDTQYF.

The chain's CDR3 is CASSLDDGHTEAFF. The CDR3 DNA reads TGCGCCAGCAGCTTAGATGACGGGCACACTGAAGCTTTCTTT. The chain joins TRBV5-1 to TRBJ1-1; D not resolved. Trimming removed 2 bases from V and 3 bases from J, with 11 bases in between. The CDR3 covers 14 residues. Germline loops: CDR1 SGHRS, CDR2 YFSETQ.

This clonotype has a count of ten or more. The CDR3 DNA is TGTGCCAGCAGCTTAGTAGGCGGGATCACCTACGAGCAGTACTTC. Encoded protein: CASSLVGGITYEQYF. J is TRBJ2-7 and V is TRBV7-9, with D maybe TRBD2 (6 bases). The CDR3 consists of 15 residues. V was trimmed by 1 base and J by 2 bases, leaving 12 bases between them. Germline V gene sequence: CDR1 SEHNR, CDR2 FQNEAQ (reference sequence).

This clonotype appeared a few times. The chain joins TRBV28 to TRBJ2-2; no clear D gene. The germline gives CDR1 MDHEN, CDR2 SYDVKM. Trimming left V 2 bases short and J 4 bases short, with 11 bases between. The CDR3 extends over 15 amino acids. DNA of the CDR3: TGTGCCAGCAGTTTACAAGTAGACCCCACCGGGGAGCTGTTTTTT. As protein: CASSLQVDPTGELFF.

This clonotype was observed a few times. The chain uses TRBV24-1 and TRBJ2-1; D perhaps matches TRBD2 (5 bases). V lost 2 bases and J lost 7, with 8 bases in between. The CDR3 loop spans 13 amino acids. The germline V gene has CDR1 KGHDR and CDR2 SFDVKD. CDR3 in DNA: TGTGCCACCAGTGATTCCCCGGGGAATGAGCAGTTCTTC. Translating it yields CATSDSPGNEQFF.

This clonotype was seen a handful of times. The rearrangement joins TRBV24-1 to TRBJ2-1, with TRBD2 identical over 7 bases. The ends lost 4 bases at V and 3 bases at J; junction bases unmatched: 8. In germline, CDR1 is KGHDR, CDR2 SFDVKD. The CDR3 length is 16 residues. CDR3 sequence: CATSDPRAGRYNEQFF. CDR3 in DNA: TGTGCCACCAGTGACCCAAGAGCGGGACGCTACAATGAGCAGTTCTTC.

V is TRBV2 and J is TRBJ1-5; TRBD1 agrees at 9 bases. From germline, CDR1 is SNHLY and CDR2 FYNNEI. This CDR3 is 14 amino acids long. V shed 5 bases and J 7 bases; nucleotides not matched to a gene: 6. CDR3 sequence: CASSLDRGSQPQHF. CDR3 DNA sequence: TGTGCCAGCAGTCTGGACAGGGGCAGCCAGCCCCAGCATTTT.

This clonotype was counted once. This chain links TRBV28 with TRBJ1-4, with unresolved D. Germline CDR1 and CDR2: MDHEN and SYDVKM. The CDR3 is 11 amino acids. The V and J ends lost 7 bases and 5 bases respectively, with 5 bases between them. The CDR3: CASTPNEKLFF. The DNA for the CDR3 is TGTGCCAGCACCCCGAATGAAAAACTGTTTTTT.

The sample holds many counts of this clonotype. This sequence joins TRBV7-6 and TRBJ2-2; no firm D call. V dropped 3 bases and J dropped 4 bases, with 6 bases sitting between them. CDR3 length: 13 amino acids. Germline CDR1 and CDR2: SGHVS and FNYEAQ. The CDR3 DNA reads TGTGCCAGCAGCTTTGCTCGCACCGGGGAGCTGTTTTTT. This encodes CASSFARTGELFF.

This clonotype showed up just a few times. This sequence joins TRBV28 and TRBJ2-7; tentatively, D is TRBD2 (6 bases). Trimming took off 5 bases at V and 4 bases at J, with 15 bases between the two ends. The CDR3 runs 14 residues. CDR1 is MDHEN and CDR2 is SYDVKM in the germline V gene. The CDR3 coding sequence is TGTGCCAGCAGTCCCCAGCAGGGAGGTTACGAGCAGTACTTC. Translated, it gives CASSPQQGGYEQYF.

Turning to this clonotype: No conserved phenylalanine or tryptophan ends this CDR3, so it is likely a read error. J is TRBJ2-7 and V is TRBV10-2; TRBD2 is a possible D gene (6 bases). CDR3 length: 13 residues. Germline V gene data show CDR1 as WSHSY and CDR2 as SAAADI. V lost 11 bases, J lost 3 bases, and 17 bases lay in between. The CDR3 sequence is CAGSASGFYEQYS. DNA of the CDR3: TGCGCCGGGTCGGCGAGCGGGTTCTACGAGCAGTACTCC.

This clonotype turned up a few times. The chain is built from TRBV5-1 and TRBJ2-5; 7 bases fit TRBD1. Germline loops: CDR1 SGHRS, CDR2 YFSETQ. V gave up 6 bases and J gave up 2 bases; unmatched junction bases: 7. The length of the CDR3 is 14 residues. CDR3 DNA: TGCGCCAGCAACGTGGACAGGACTCAAGAGACCCAGTACTTC. It codes for CASNVDRTQETQYF. Full variable domain (remainder filled in from reference TRBV5-1 and TRBJ2-5): KAGVTQTPRYLIKTRGQQVTLSCSPISGHRSVSWYQQTPGQGLQFLFEYFSETQRNKGNFPGRFSGRQFSNSRSEMNVSTLELGDSALYLCASNVDRTQETQYFGPGTRLLVL.

The chain links TRBV7-6 to TRBJ2-1; possible D gene TRBD1, 6 bases. CDR1 is SGHVS, CDR2 FNYEAQ, per germline. This CDR3 region has 15 residues. V was clipped by 2 bases and J by 6 bases, with 14 bases between them. This chain's CDR3 is CASSLRGSGGNEQFF. In nucleotides, the CDR3 is TGTGCCAGCAGCTTAAGGGGGTCAGGCGGCAATGAGCAGTTCTTC.

For this clonotype: With a much larger clone just one base away, this may be a read error. The gene calls are TRBV5-1 and TRBJ2-1; 11 positions match TRBD2. V dropped 9 bases and J dropped 6; count of bases not matched to a gene: 11. The CDR3 spans 15 residues. CDR1 and CDR2 (germline): SGHRS, YFSETQ. The DNA for the CDR3 is TGCGCCAACAGTCCCGGGACTAGCGGTCTCAATGAGCAGTTCTTC. This translates into CANSPGTSGLNEQFF.

This clonotype was detected a few times. This chain joins TRBV7-9 and TRBJ2-3; D might be TRBD1 (6 bases). The CDR3 is 20 amino acids. The ends were cut back, 4 bases at V and 5 bases at J, with 31 bases in the middle. CDR1 is SEHNR, CDR2 FQNEAQ, per germline (reference sequence). CDR3 in amino acids: CASSSKRQVKSVESRDTQYF. In DNA form, the CDR3 reads TGTGCCAGCAGCTCCAAACGACAGGTCAAATCGGTCGAATCGCGAGATACGCAGTATTTT.

This clonotype occurred many times. J is TRBJ2-1 and V is TRBV20-1; 13 nucleotides align to TRBD2. V lost 5 bases, J lost 4 bases, and 2 bases stayed unmatched. Germline values: CDR1 DFQATT, CDR2 SNEGSKA (reference sequence). CDR3 length: 14 residues. The CDR3 is CSASTSGGYNEQFF. Written as DNA, the CDR3 is TGCAGTGCTTCGACTAGCGGGGGGTACAATGAGCAGTTCTTC.